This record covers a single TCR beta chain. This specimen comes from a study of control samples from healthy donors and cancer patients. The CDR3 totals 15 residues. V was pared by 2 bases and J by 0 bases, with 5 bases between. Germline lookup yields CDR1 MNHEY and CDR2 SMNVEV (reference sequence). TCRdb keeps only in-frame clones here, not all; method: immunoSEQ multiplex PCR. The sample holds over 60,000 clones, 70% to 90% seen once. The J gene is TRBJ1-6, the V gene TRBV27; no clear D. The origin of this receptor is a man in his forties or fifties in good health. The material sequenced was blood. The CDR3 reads CASSLSGSYNSPLHF. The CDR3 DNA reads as TGTGCCAGCAGTTTAAGCGGCTCCTATAATTCACCCCTCCACTTT.